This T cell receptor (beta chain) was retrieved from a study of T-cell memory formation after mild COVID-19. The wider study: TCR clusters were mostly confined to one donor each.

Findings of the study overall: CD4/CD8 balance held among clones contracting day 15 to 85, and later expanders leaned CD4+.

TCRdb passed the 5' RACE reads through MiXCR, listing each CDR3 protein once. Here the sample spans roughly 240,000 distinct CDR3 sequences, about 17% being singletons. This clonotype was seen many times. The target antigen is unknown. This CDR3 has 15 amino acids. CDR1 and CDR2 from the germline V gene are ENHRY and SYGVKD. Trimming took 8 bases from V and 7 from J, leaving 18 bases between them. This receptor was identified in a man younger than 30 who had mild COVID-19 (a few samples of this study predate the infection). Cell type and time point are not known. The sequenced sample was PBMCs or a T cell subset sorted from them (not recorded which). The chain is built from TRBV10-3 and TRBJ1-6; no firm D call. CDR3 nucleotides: TGTGCCATCGGGGAGAGCCGATCGGGGAATTCACCCCTCCACTTT. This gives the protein CAIGESRSGNSPLHF.